These 13 T cell receptor beta chains were sequenced from one sample in a study of blood T cells in healthy people across ages. Then a second PCR, running roughly 6 to 11 cycles, was carried out with a sample-barcoded 5' primer and a J-beta primer mix. TCRdb redid the calling of the 5' RACE reads with MiXCR, one entry per CDR3 protein. The sample contains 1.4 million or so distinct CDR3 sequences, roughly 43% of which appear only once. The sample comprised blood. The receptors here all came from a woman between 18 and 30 years old in good health.

This clonotype showed up just a few times. This rearrangement joins TRBV6-1 to TRBJ2-7; no firm D call. Germline CDR1 MNHNS, CDR2 SASEGT. V gave up 2 bases and J gave up 3 bases, with 11 bases separating them. This CDR3 region has 14 residues. For the CDR3, the DNA is TGTGCCAGCAGTGAATTTAGTGTGAACTACGAGCAGTACTTC. It specifies CASSEFSVNYEQYF.

The rearrangement links TRBV7-9 to TRBJ2-4; D is undetermined. Trimming left V 4 bases short and J 8 bases short, with 15 bases between. Germline CDR1 is SEHNR and CDR2 is FQNEAQ (reference sequence). This CDR3 spans 14 amino acids. The CDR3 is CASSSTAQSDIQYF. The CDR3 region has the DNA TGTGCCAGCAGCTCAACAGCTCAGTCGGACATTCAGTACTTC.

V is TRBV3-1 and J is TRBJ2-3; a possible D gene is TRBD1 (5 bases). Germline CDR1 LGHDT, CDR2 YNNKEL (reference sequence). CDR3 length equals 15 residues. Deletions cut 1 base from V and 2 bases from J, with 10 bases between. As DNA, the CDR3 is TGTGCCAGCAGCCAAGCCTACAGGCTCACAGATACGCAGTATTTT. Its protein is CASSQAYRLTDTQYF.

CDR3 nucleotides: TGCAGCGTATCCCTAGCGGGAGTATCCTACGAGCAGTACTTC. Its protein is CSVSLAGVSYEQYF. The chain joins TRBV29-1 to TRBJ2-7, with 10 nucleotides matching TRBD2. Germline V CDR1 and CDR2: SQVTM, ANQGSEA. With 6 bases clipped from V and 1 base from J, the junction kept 6 bases outside the gene matches. The CDR3 covers 14 residues.

With regard to this clonotype: At one end, the junction sequence differs from germline, possibly due to a read error. V usage is TRBV12-3 or TRBV12-4 and J usage is TRBJ2-5; D may be TRBD1 (5 bases). The J call may be wrong; the DNA end is better matched by TRBJ2-7. The CDR3 is 15 residues long. CDR3 protein: CAGSLTRVSPYEQYF. CDR3 DNA: TGTGCCGGCAGTCTAACCAGGGTGTCACCCTACGAGCAGTACTTC.

This chain joins TRBV29-1 and TRBJ1-1; TRBD1 agrees at 7 bases. The V gene end was trimmed by 4 bases and the J gene end by 7 bases; junction bases not matched to a gene: 12. Per germline, CDR1 SQVTM and CDR2 ANQGSEA. CDR3 length equals 14 residues. DNA of the CDR3: TGCAGCGTTGTAGGGGGCGAGAAGACCGTTGAAGCTTTCTTT. It yields the protein CSVVGGEKTVEAFF.

The chain combines TRBV2 with TRBJ1-6, with D maybe TRBD1 (5 bases). The CDR3 spans 16 residues. CDR1 and CDR2 from the germline V gene are SNHLY and FYNNEI. V dropped 6 bases and J dropped 1 base, with 13 bases sitting between them. The CDR3 coding sequence is TGTGCCAGCAGCGAACGACAGCCTTCCTATAATTCACCCCTCCACTTT. This encodes CASSERQPSYNSPLHF.

J is TRBJ2-3 and V is TRBV13, with 9 bases identical to TRBD2. This CDR3 comprises 17 residues. Trimming took 0 bases from V and 6 from J; bases not matched to a gene: 10. CDR1 and CDR2 from the germline V gene are PRHDT and FYEKMQ (reference sequence). CDR3 loop: CASSLGLNSGSSDTQYF. In DNA, the CDR3 is TGTGCCAGCAGCTTAGGCCTAAATAGCGGGAGCAGTGATACGCAGTATTTT. Together with reference TRBV13 and TRBJ2-3, the CDR3 gives the full variable domain: AAGVIQSPRHLIKEKRETATLKCYPIPRHDTVYWYQQGPGQDPQFLISFYEKMQSDKGSIPDRFSAQQFSDYHSELNMSSLELGDSALYFCASSLGLNSGSSDTQYFGPGTRLTVL.

The chain carries TRBV9 and TRBJ1-1; maybe TRBD1 (6 bases). The V gene's germline CDR1 is SGDLS and CDR2 YYNGEE. Trimming took off 0 bases at V and 1 base at J, with 7 bases between the two ends. There are 14 residues in the CDR3. CDR3 sequence reads: CASSVGTENTEAFF. DNA of the CDR3: TGTGCCAGCAGCGTAGGGACAGAGAACACTGAAGCTTTCTTT.

The V gene is TRBV5-5, the J gene TRBJ2-2, with D perhaps TRBD1 or TRBD2 (5 bases each). Trimming removed 4 bases at V and 2 bases at J, with 15 bases between. The CDR3 length is 16 residues. CDR1 is SGHKS, CDR2 YYEKEE, per germline (reference sequence). The DNA for the CDR3 is TGTGCCAGCAGCAGCTCGGGACGGACTAACACCGGGGAGCTGTTTTTT. It codes for CASSSSGRTNTGELFF.

The chain carries TRBV20-1 and TRBJ2-7, with a weak D call TRBD1 (5 bases). Germline V gene lookup returns CDR1 DFQATT and CDR2 SNEGSKA (reference sequence). There are 15 residues in the CDR3. V lost 0 bases, J lost 3 bases, and 15 bases lay in between. The CDR3 sequence: CSARDPQGRDYEQYF. In DNA, the CDR3 is TGCAGTGCTAGAGATCCCCAGGGCAGGGACTACGAGCAGTACTTC.

The chain has TRBV11-2 and TRBJ2-3; possible D gene TRBD2, 8 bases. This CDR3 is built from 17 residues. The V end was cut by 2 bases, the J end by 5 bases, with 20 bases between. CDR1 is SGHAT, CDR2 FQNNGV, per germline. CDR3 region: CASSLSGGTVSGDTQYF. The CDR3 DNA reads TGTGCCAGCAGCTTATCGGGGGGGACAGTATCAGGAGATACGCAGTATTTT.

V and J are TRBV30 and TRBJ1-3; the D is unclear. Germline CDR1 is GTSNPN and CDR2 is SVGIG (reference sequence). The V end was cut by 1 base, the J end by 2 bases, with 15 bases between. The CDR3 totals 16 residues. Here the CDR3 reads CAWSGGVPLTGNTIYF. Here the CDR3 DNA reads TGTGCCTGGAGTGGGGGTGTACCGTTAACTGGAAACACCATATATTTT.